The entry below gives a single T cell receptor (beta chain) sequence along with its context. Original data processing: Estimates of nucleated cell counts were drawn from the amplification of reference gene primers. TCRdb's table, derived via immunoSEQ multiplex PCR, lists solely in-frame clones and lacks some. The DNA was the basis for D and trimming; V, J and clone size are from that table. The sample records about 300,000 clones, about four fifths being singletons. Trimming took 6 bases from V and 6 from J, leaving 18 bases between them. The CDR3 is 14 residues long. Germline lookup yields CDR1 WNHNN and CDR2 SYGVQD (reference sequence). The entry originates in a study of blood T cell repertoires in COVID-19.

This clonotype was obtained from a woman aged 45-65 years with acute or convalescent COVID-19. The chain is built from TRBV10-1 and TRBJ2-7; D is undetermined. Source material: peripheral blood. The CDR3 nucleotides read TGCGCCAGCAGCTCCGAGGCGAGGCAGTTCGAGCAGTACTTC. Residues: CASSSEARQFEQYF.